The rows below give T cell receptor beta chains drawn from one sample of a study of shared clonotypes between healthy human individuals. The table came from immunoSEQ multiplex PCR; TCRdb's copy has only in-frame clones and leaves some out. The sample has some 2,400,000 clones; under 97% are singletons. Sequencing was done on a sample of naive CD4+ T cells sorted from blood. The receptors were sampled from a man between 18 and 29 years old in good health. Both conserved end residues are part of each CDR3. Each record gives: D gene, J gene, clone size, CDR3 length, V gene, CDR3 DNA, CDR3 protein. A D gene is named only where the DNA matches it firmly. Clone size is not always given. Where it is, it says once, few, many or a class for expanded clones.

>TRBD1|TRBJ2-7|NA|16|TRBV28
TGTGCCAGCAGCAATTCATCCGGGACAGGGGGCTACGAGCAGTACTTC
CASSNSSGTGGYEQYF
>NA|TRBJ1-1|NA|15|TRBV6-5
TGTGCCAGCAGTTACGGAGGGAGCCTGAACACTGAAGCTTTCTTT
CASSYGGSLNTEAFF
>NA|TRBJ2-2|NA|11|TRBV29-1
TGCAGCGTTGGTCTCACCGGGGAGCTGTTTTTT
CSVGLTGELFF
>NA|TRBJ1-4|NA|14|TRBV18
TGTGCCAGCTCACCAATTAAGGGCCCCGAAAAACTGTTTTTT
CASSPIKGPEKLFF
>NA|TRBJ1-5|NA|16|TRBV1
TGCACCAGCAGCCGCCGGACAGGGGGCATCAATCAGCCCCAGCATTTT
CTSSRRTGGINQPQHF
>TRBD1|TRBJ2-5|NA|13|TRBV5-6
TGTGCCAGCAGCAAAGGACAGGGGGAGACCCAGTACTTC
CASSKGQGETQYF
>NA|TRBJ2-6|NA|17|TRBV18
TGTGCCAGCTCACCACCGCAGGGCGGGACTGGGGCCAACGTCCTGACTTTC
CASSPPQGGTGANVLTF
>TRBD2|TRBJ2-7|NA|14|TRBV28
TGTGCCAGCAGTCGACCGGGACTAGCTTACGAGCAGTACTTC
CASSRPGLAYEQYF
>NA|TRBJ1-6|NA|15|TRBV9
TGTGCCAGCAGCGTCGGCACAGCACCAGGTTCACCCCTCCACTTT
CASSVGTAPGSPLHF
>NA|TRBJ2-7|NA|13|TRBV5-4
TGTGCCAGCAGCTTAGGGAACTCCTACGAGCAGTACTTC
CASSLGNSYEQYF
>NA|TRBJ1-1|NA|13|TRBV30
TGTGCCGGACAACGGGGGTCGAACACTGAAGCTTTCTTT
CAGQRGSNTEAFF
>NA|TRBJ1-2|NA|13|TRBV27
TGTGCCAGCAGCCTTACAGGGCCGTGGGGCTACACCTTC
CASSLTGPWGYTF
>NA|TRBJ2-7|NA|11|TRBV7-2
TGTGCCAGCAGCTTAGCAAACGAGCAGTACTTC
CASSLANEQYF
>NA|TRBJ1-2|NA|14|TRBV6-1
TGTGCCAGCAGTCGGGACACTACTAACTATGGCTACACCTTC
CASSRDTTNYGYTF
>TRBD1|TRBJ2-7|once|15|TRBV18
TGTGCCAGCTCACCACCGGACAGGGTAAGCTACGAGCAGTACTTC
CASSPPDRVSYEQYF
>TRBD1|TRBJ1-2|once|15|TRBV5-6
TGTGCCAGCAGCCCGGGGACAGCGATAACTATGCACTACACCTTC
CASSPGTAITMHYTF
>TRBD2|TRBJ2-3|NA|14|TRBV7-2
TGTGCCAGCAGCTTACGCGGGAGGGCAGATACGCAGTATTTT
CASSLRGRADTQYF
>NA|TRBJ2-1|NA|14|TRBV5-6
TGTGCCAGCAGCTTGGTGGACAGGGAGGGTGAGCAGTTCTTC
CASSLVDREGEQFF
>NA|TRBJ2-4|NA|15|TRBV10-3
TGTGCCATCAGTGAGTCTTCAGGCAGGGAAAACATTCAGTACTTC
CAISESSGRENIQYF
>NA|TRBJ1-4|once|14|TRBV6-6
TGTGCCAGCAGTTTAGGAGATGTTAATGAAAAACTGTTTTTT
CASSLGDVNEKLFF
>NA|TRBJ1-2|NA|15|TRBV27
TGTGCCAGCAGGCGAACCGGGACGGGAAGTGGTGGCTACACCTTC
CASRRTGTGSGGYTF
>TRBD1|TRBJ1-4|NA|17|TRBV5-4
TGTGCCAGCAGCTGGGGGGGGACAGCGGCTCCGTTGGAAAAACTGTTTTTT
CASSWGGTAAPLEKLFF
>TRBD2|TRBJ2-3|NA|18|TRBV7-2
TGTGCCAGCCCTCCACTAGCGGGAGCTGACTTTAGCACAGATACGCAGTATTTT
CASPPLAGADFSTDTQYF
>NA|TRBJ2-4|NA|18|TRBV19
TGTGCCAGTAGTATCGGTTCATGGGCAGGGGTAACCAAAAACATTCAGTACTTC
CASSIGSWAGVTKNIQYF
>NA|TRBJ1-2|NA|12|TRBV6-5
TGTGCCAGCAGCTACTCGAGGGAAAGCTACACCTTC
CASSYSRESYTF
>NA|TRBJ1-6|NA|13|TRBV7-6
TGTGCCAGCAGCCCCGAGACAAACGGACCCCTCCACTTT
CASSPETNGPLHF
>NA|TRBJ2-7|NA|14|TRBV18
TGTGCCAGCTCACCCCCAGGGAACGTGTACGAGCAGTACTTC
CASSPPGNVYEQYF
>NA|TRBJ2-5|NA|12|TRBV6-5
TGTGCCAGCAGTAGCCCCCTGGAGACCCAGTACTTC
CASSSPLETQYF
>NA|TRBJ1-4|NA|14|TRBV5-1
TGCGCCAGCAGCCTGGACGCGCTGAGTGAAAAACTGTTTTTT
CASSLDALSEKLFF
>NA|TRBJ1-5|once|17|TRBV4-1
TGCGCCAGCAGCCAAGATCAAGGACTAGGCGGCAATCAGCCCCAGCATTTT
CASSQDQGLGGNQPQHF
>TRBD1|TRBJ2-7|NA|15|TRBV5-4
TGTGCCAGCAGTCGACCGGGACAGGGCACCTACGAGCAGTACTTC
CASSRPGQGTYEQYF
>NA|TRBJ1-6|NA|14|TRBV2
TGTGCCAGCAGTGGTTCAGGCTATAATTCACCCCTCCACTTT
CASSGSGYNSPLHF
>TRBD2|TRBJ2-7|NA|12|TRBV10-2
TGCGCCACCGGGACTAGCGGGGTAGTGCAGTACTTC
CATGTSGVVQYF
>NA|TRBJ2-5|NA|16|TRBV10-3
TGTGCCATCAGTGAGTCCTGGGCCCTCCACCTGGAGACCCAGTACTTC
CAISESWALHLETQYF
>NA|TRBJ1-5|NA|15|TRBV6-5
TGTGCCAGCAGTCCAGGGGCCAAGGCTCCGAGGCCCCAGCATTTT
CASSPGAKAPRPQHF